This T cell receptor beta chain was sequenced for a study of blood T cell repertoires in COVID-19. Sequencing used immunoSEQ multiplex PCR; TCRdb keeps in-frame clones, though not all of them. In the table there are about 430,000 clones, approximately 90% of which are singletons. The length of the CDR3 is 15 residues. Germline CDR1 reads SGHTA; CDR2 reads FQGNSA. Trimming removed 1 base from V and 4 bases from J, with 10 bases in between. The sample taken for sequencing was PBMCs or T cells enriched from blood (not recorded which). This clonotype was sampled from a young woman with acute COVID-19. The rearrangement links TRBV7-2 to TRBJ2-2; D gene unclear. The CDR3 DNA reads as TGTGCCAGCAGCTTAGAAATTAGTATCACCGGGGAGCTGTTTTTT. It translates to CASSLEISITGELFF.